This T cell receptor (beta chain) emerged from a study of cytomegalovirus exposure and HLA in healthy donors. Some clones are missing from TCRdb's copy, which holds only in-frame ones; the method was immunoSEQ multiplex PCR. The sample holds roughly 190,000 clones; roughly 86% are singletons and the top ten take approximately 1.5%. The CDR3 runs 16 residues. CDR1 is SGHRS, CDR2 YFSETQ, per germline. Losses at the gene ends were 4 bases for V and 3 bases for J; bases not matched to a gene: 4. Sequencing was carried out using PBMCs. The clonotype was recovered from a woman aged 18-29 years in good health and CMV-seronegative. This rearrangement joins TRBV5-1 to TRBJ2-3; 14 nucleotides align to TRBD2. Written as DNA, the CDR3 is TGCGCCAGCAGCGTAGGACTAGCGGGGGGAACAGATACGCAGTATTTT. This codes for CASSVGLAGGTDTQYF.